This TCR beta chain comes out of a study of cytomegalovirus exposure and HLA in healthy donors. Across the study: Assignment to the Caucasian-associated ancestry cluster applied to approximately 79% of the 300 to 500 genotyped donors.

The PCR made use of 60 Vbeta and 13 Jbeta primers. Using immunoSEQ multiplex PCR, the repertoire was profiled, and TCRdb retains in-frame clones only, with some absent. The sample contains about 150,000 clones, approximately 85% of which appear only once. Nominally healthy donors were sampled, though unrecorded immune exposures were likely. Trimming cost V 8 bases and J 8 bases; bases outside gene matches: 13. The CDR3 spans 16 residues. Per the germline V gene, CDR1 is WSHSY and CDR2 is SAAADI. The sequence was collected from a man aged 50 to 60 in good health and CMV-seropositive. The rearrangement links TRBV10-2 to TRBJ2-1, with 12 bases lining up with TRBD2. Sequenced input: PBMCs. The CDR3 nucleotides read TGCGCCAGCGACTTGGCTAGCGGGAGGGCCAGGGATGAGCAGTTCTTC. Amino acid sequence: CASDLASGRARDEQFF.